These 23 T cell receptor beta chains originate from one sample sequenced in a study of blood T cell repertoires in COVID-19. The assay was immunoSEQ multiplex PCR, and TCRdb's table has in-frame clones only and misses some. This sample has roughly 230,000 clones, with approximately 81% found just once. Sample: peripheral blood. The receptors were sampled from a man aged 35-49 years with acute or convalescent COVID-19.

V gene TRBV5-6 combines with J gene TRBJ2-3; D perhaps matches TRBD1 (5 bases). Looked up from germline, CDR1 is SGHDT and CDR2 is YYEEEE. Trimming took off 4 bases at V and 2 bases at J, with 8 bases between the two ends. CDR3 length: 13 amino acids. CDR3 DNA: TGTGCCAGCAGCCTACAGGACACAGATACGCAGTATTTT. It specifies CASSLQDTDTQYF.

This clone was detected once. CDR3 protein: CASSQGGFERQQEAFF. The CDR3 DNA is TGCGCCAGCAGCCAAGGAGGATTCGAACGGCAACAAGAAGCTTTCTTT. The chain is built from TRBV4-3 and TRBJ1-1; D gene uncertain. Germline V gene sequence: CDR1 LGHNA, CDR2 YSLEER. V dropped 1 base and J dropped 8 bases, with 20 bases sitting between them. This CDR3 comprises 16 residues.

This clone was counted once. J is TRBJ1-1 and V is TRBV11-2; D is unclear. Germline assignment: CDR1 SGHAT and CDR2 FQNNGV. The CDR3 runs 15 residues. Trimming stripped 4 bases from V and 0 bases from J, with 12 bases between. This CDR3 is CASSSYSILNTEAFF. CDR3 nucleotide sequence: TGTGCCAGCAGCTCGTATTCTATATTGAACACTGAAGCTTTCTTT.

V usage is TRBV12-3 or TRBV12-4 and J usage is TRBJ2-2; the D is unclear. The CDR3 is 11 residues long. V was shortened by 9 bases and J by 6 bases, with 8 bases between the two germline ends. CDR3 sequence (DNA): TGTGCCAGTCTGCGAGCCGGGGAGCTGTTTTTT. Amino acid sequence: CASLRAGELFF.

CDR3 nucleotides: TGTGCCAGCAGCCCCGGACAGGGGGGGACCGGGGAGCTGTTTTTT. It translates to CASSPGQGGTGELFF. The chain has TRBV9 and TRBJ2-2, with 10 nucleotides matching TRBD1. J was trimmed by 5 bases and V by 4 bases; bases with no gene match: 5. CDR1 and CDR2 (germline): SGDLS, YYNGEE. CDR3 length equals 15 residues. Drawing the rest from reference TRBV9 and TRBJ2-2, the complete variable domain is DSGVTQTPKHLITATGQRVTLRCSPRSGDLSVYWYQQSLDQGLQFLIQYYNGEERAKGNILERFSAQQFPDLHSELNLSSLELGDSALYFCASSPGQGGTGELFFGEGSRLTVL.

The V gene is TRBV3-1 (or the pseudogene TRBV3-2), the J gene TRBJ1-3, with D uncertain. Looked up from germline, CDR1 is LGHDT and CDR2 is YNNKEL (reference sequence). Trimming stripped 1 base from V and 0 bases from J, with 13 bases between. This CDR3 is built from 17 residues. The CDR3 region has the DNA TGTGCCAGCAGCCAAGGTACTCCTCTCCTCTCTGGAAACACCATATATTTT. It specifies CASSQGTPLLSGNTIYF.

The chain employs TRBV14 and TRBJ2-3; 11 positions match TRBD2. The germline gives CDR1 SGHDN, CDR2 FVKESK. The CDR3 is made up of 17 amino acids. V lost 0 bases to trimming and J lost 6 bases; unmatched junction nucleotides: 8. The CDR3 reads CASSQDHSLAGADTQYF. Here the CDR3 DNA reads TGTGCCAGCAGCCAAGATCATTCACTAGCGGGGGCGGATACGCAGTATTTT.

The V gene is TRBV7-2, the J gene TRBJ1-3; 8 positions match TRBD1. The CDR3 runs 15 residues. Looked up from germline, CDR1 is SGHTA and CDR2 is FQGNSA. Trimming took 0 bases from V and 2 from J; bases not matched to a gene: 0. Here the CDR3 reads CASSLATGAGNTIYF. CDR3 nucleotide sequence: TGTGCCAGCAGCTTAGCGACAGGGGCTGGAAACACCATATATTTT.

This clone was recorded once. The chain links TRBV12-5 to TRBJ1-2; D remains unclear. This CDR3 spans 16 amino acids. Germline-derived CDR1 and CDR2 are LGHNT and FRNRAP. V shed 0 bases and J shed 3 bases, with 14 bases lying between them. Here the CDR3 DNA reads TGTGCTAGTGGTTTGGTAAATAAGGAGACGGACTATGGCTACACCTTC. As protein: CASGLVNKETDYGYTF.

The rearrangement links TRBV30 to TRBJ1-2; D is ambiguous. This CDR3 is 8 amino acids long. CDR1 is GTSNPN, CDR2 SVGIG, per germline (reference sequence). The V end lost 8 bases, the J end lost 6 bases, and 4 bases lay between the germline ends. CDR3 coding DNA: TGTGCCGTAGATGGCTACACCTTC. Translating gives CAVDGYTF.

The chain couples TRBV28 to TRBJ2-4; maybe TRBD1 (5 bases). This CDR3 comprises 15 residues. From germline, CDR1 is MDHEN and CDR2 SYDVKM. V dropped 5 bases and J dropped 5 bases, with 16 bases sitting between them. CDR3: CASSRAGSFENIQYF. The CDR3 nucleotides are TGTGCCAGCAGTAGGGCAGGGTCGTTCGAAAACATTCAGTACTTC.

V gene TRBV12-3 or TRBV12-4 combines with J gene TRBJ1-2; no definite D call. Between the trimmed V and J ends, which lost 2 bases and 0 bases, there was a span of 4 bases. The CDR3 consists of 13 residues. The CDR3 coding sequence is TGTGCCAGCAGTTTAAACTCTAACTATGGCTACACCTTC. This encodes CASSLNSNYGYTF.

The V gene is TRBV6-5, the J gene TRBJ1-6; D gene ambiguous. The germline V gene has CDR1 MNHEY and CDR2 SVGAGI. The CDR3 totals 14 residues. V was shortened by 6 bases and J by 10 bases, with 16 bases between the two germline ends. DNA for the CDR3: TGTGCCAGCAGCCCCGGGAAGGAAGCCTCACCCCTCCACTTT. Amino acid sequence: CASSPGKEASPLHF.

V is TRBV19 and J is TRBJ1-3, with D perhaps TRBD1 (6 bases). The CDR3 length is 15 residues. Germline V gene data show CDR1 as LNHDA and CDR2 as SQIVND (reference sequence). V was pared by 9 bases and J by 4 bases, with 19 bases between. The chain's CDR3 is CASSPGDTSGNTIYF. CDR3 sequence (DNA): TGTGCCAGCTCCCCCGGGGACACCTCAGGAAACACCATATATTTT.

The table lists this clone with a few counts. The chain carries TRBV7-9 and TRBJ2-1; D is possibly TRBD1 (5 bases). Trimming shortened V by 3 bases and J by 12 bases, and 15 bases separated the two germline ends. CDR1 SEHNR and CDR2 FQNEAQ come from the germline V gene (reference sequence). The CDR3 extends over 13 amino acids. Written as DNA, the CDR3 is TGTGCCAGCAGCTTTATTCAGGGTATGGGGCAGTTCTTC. This translates into CASSFIQGMGQFF. Drawing the rest from reference TRBV7-9 and TRBJ2-1, the complete variable domain is DTGVSQNPRHKITKRGQNVTFRCDPISEHNRLYWYRQTLGQGPEFLTYFQNEAQLEKSRLLSDRFSAERPKGSFSTLEIQRTEQGDSAMYLCASSFIQGMGQFFGPGTRLTVL.

In regard to this clone: This sample also contains other DNA sequences that code for the same CDR3. The V gene is TRBV11-2, the J gene TRBJ2-1; 8 bases are a match to TRBD2. The J segment lost 2 bases and the V segment lost 1 base, leaving 1 base of the junction unmatched. The germline gives CDR1 SGHAT, CDR2 FQNNGV. CDR3 length: 15 residues. The CDR3 DNA is TGTGCCAGCAGCTTAGGCGGGGGGCCCTACAATGAGCAGTTCTTC. Its protein is CASSLGGGPYNEQFF.

V and J are TRBV6-5 and TRBJ1-1, with D possibly being TRBD1 (6 bases). Germline V gene data show CDR1 as MNHEY and CDR2 as SVGAGI. This CDR3 has 14 amino acids. Deletions cut 0 bases from V and 4 bases from J, with 9 bases between. CDR3 bases: TGTGCCAGCAGTTACTCGGGGGGGCGCACTGAAGCTTTCTTT. Protein: CASSYSGGRTEAFF.

V and J are TRBV6-2 or TRBV6-3 and TRBJ1-5, with 7 bases lining up with TRBD1. The CDR3 spans 13 residues. Germline lookup yields CDR1 MNHEY and CDR2 SVGEGT. V shed 6 bases, J shed 2 bases, and the junction held 1 base outside the gene matches. The CDR3 region is CASSDRGNQPQHF. The CDR3 DNA reads TGTGCCAGCAGCGACAGGGGCAATCAGCCCCAGCATTTT.

The chain joins TRBV29-1 to TRBJ1-1; TRBD1 is a possible D gene (5 bases). CDR1 and CDR2 from the germline V gene are SQVTM and ANQGSEA. The CDR3 runs 14 residues. The ends were cut back, 7 bases at V and 5 bases at J, with 20 bases in the middle. The CDR3 here is CSGEVGAGWTEAFF. The CDR3 nucleotides read TGCAGCGGAGAGGTTGGGGCAGGGTGGACTGAAGCTTTCTTT.

This chain joins TRBV4-3 and TRBJ2-3, with TRBD2 matching 11 bases. This CDR3 has 19 residues. V shed 1 base and J 1 base; nucleotides not matched to a gene: 10. Germline-derived CDR1 and CDR2 are LGHNA and YSLEER. The CDR3 sequence: CASSQVLAGGGFGTDTQYF. CDR3 DNA: TGCGCCAGCAGCCAAGTTCTAGCGGGGGGTGGTTTTGGCACAGATACGCAGTATTTT.

J is TRBJ1-1 and V is TRBV6-2 or TRBV6-3, with D possibly matching TRBD1 (6 bases). From germline, CDR1 is MNHEY and CDR2 SVGEGT. The ends were cut back, 5 bases at V and 8 bases at J, with 15 bases in the middle. The CDR3 consists of 13 residues. CDR3: CASSVIGGGEAFF. The CDR3 bases are TGTGCCAGCAGTGTGATAGGGGGAGGGGAAGCTTTCTTT.

This clone came up once. The gene calls are TRBV7-9 and TRBJ1-1; 9 nucleotides match TRBD1. The CDR3 sequence is 16 residues long. Germline trimming cut 5 bases from V and 1 base from J; bases unmatched to any gene: 8. Looked up from germline, CDR1 is SEHNR and CDR2 is FQNEAQ (reference sequence). The CDR3 bases are TGTGCCAGCAGCGCACGGGACAGGGACGCGAACACTGAAGCTTTCTTT. It codes for CASSARDRDANTEAFF.

The rearrangement joins TRBV30 to TRBJ2-7, with 7 bases fitting TRBD2. The germline CDR1 and CDR2 sequences are GTSNPN and SVGIG (reference sequence). The CDR3 totals 11 residues. Unmatched junction bases numbered 5, after V lost 6 bases and J lost 6 bases. In nucleotides, the CDR3 is TGTGCCTGCTTCCGCGGGGGCGAGCAGTACTTC. Translating gives CACFRGGEQYF. The variable domain in full, completed from reference TRBV30 and TRBJ2-7, reads SQTIHQWPATLVQPVGSPLSLECTVEGTSNPNLYWYRQAAGRGLQLLFYSVGIGQISSEVPQNLSASRPQDRQFILSSKKLLLSDSGFYLCACFRGGEQYFGPGTRLTVT.